These T cell receptor beta chains were read from a single sample in a study of cytomegalovirus exposure and HLA in healthy donors. The method was immunoSEQ multiplex PCR; TCRdb's version includes in-frame clones alone and lacks a portion of them. Of 35,000 to 45,000 clones in the sample, around half were seen once. The sample taken for sequencing was PBMCs. The receptors originated from a middle-aged woman in good health and CMV-seropositive. The CDR3 runs from the conserved cysteine through the conserved F or W. Size values are once, few and many counts, or a class for expanded clones, and some rows have none.

v_gene,abundance,CDR3aa
TRBV11-1,.,CASSLVLSSGTRRNEQFF
TRBV5-1,.,CASSLTPGLLINEQFF
TRBV5-1,.,CASTTGLLDEAFF
TRBV7-9,few,CASSRDTNYGYTF
TRBV7-9,few,CASAGTGAYEQYF
TRBV9,.,CASSVGGLSGNTIYF
TRBV18,few,CASSPRGQTNYGYTF
TRBV7-9,.,CASSLEFARNPYEQYF
TRBV30,.,CAWSVRGTGAQPQHF
TRBV7-9,.,CASSIGTESTDTQYF
TRBV5-1,.,CASSPQGAHTEAFF
TRBV30,.,CAWAWTGYGYTF
TRBV7-8,.,CASSLGPSKNIQYF
TRBV2,.,CASSGVRFGSDTQYF
TRBV7-6,.,CASSLYANEQFF
TRBV5-1,.,CASSFRRGDEQYF
TRBV2,.,CASSQSESEAFF
TRBV6-5,.,CASSPRPGGFYGYTF
TRBV10-3,.,CAISEGDRQVFF
TRBV29-1,few,CSVARGSSYEQYF
TRBV28,.,CASSLTGTTNEKLFF
TRBV14,.,CASSTGSGVKKLFF
TRBV28,.,CASSLRQENTEAFF
TRBV6-6,few,CAIRGANTEAFF
TRBV5-6,.,CASSPFESSYEQYF
TRBV2,.,CASSGRDRGGYTF
TRBV7-2,few,CASSFDGGPPQHF
TRBV5-4,.,CASSPARRGELFF
TRBV7-2,.,CASSLGEYQPQHF
TRBV7-2,.,CASSLKGGILSYEQYF
TRBV7-9,.,CASSADRFVTTNTGELFF
TRBV7-6,.,CASSALGQSGGTGELFF
TRBV18,few,CASSLGQGSNQPQHF
TRBV7-7,.,CASSGGYQETQYF
TRBV6-1,.,CASNGQGDTGELFF
TRBV5-8,few,CASSWRTVQETQYF
TRBV5-4,few,CASSLTDRDYEQYF
TRBV6-1,.,CASSERHRGRTGELFF
TRBV13,few,CASTNRGSPQETQYF
TRBV30,.,CAWSVRWQSNSPLHF
TRBV7-8,once,CASSLLYPGHIYNEQFF
TRBV5-1,.,CASSLRGLRNQPQHF
TRBV9,.,CASSRRDLTSDTQYF
TRBV11-3,.,CASSTYTLGPPVF
TRBV6-1,.,CASITGPNTGELFF
TRBV5-4,medium-sized,CASSLGAGAISYEQYF
TRBV30,few,CAWRRQGMAEKLFF
TRBV6-5,.,CASHGGNSYNEQFF
TRBV4-1,once,CASSQLQAAYEKLFF